The present entry profiles one T cell receptor beta chain with its context. Germline V gene lookup returns CDR1 MNHEY and CDR2 SVGAGI. Trimming took off 2 bases at V and 4 bases at J, with 12 bases between the two ends. The CDR3 is 14 amino acids. The data were obtained in a study of control samples from healthy donors and cancer patients. Assay: immunoSEQ multiplex PCR; the TCRdb copy retains only in-frame clones and omits some. The table has 65,000 to 80,000 clones, 70% to 90% seen once. The sample consisted of PBMCs. The origin of this receptor is a woman between 55 and 75 years old with head and neck cancer. This chain uses TRBV6-5 with TRBJ2-7, with D possibly being TRBD1 (6 bases). The CDR3 nucleotides read TGTGCCAGCAGTTACACAAGGGGGAGATACGAGCAGTACTTC. This sequence encodes CASSYTRGRYEQYF.